This record looks at one TCR beta chain sequence and its context. This record comes from a study of blood T cell repertoires in COVID-19. The assay was immunoSEQ multiplex PCR, and TCRdb's table has in-frame clones only and misses some. The table records more than 200,000 clones, 83% of them present only once. Sequencing was performed on peripheral blood. This TCR was recovered from a woman in her 40s with active or convalescent COVID-19.

This CDR3 is CASSLQVIDEKLFF. Written as DNA, the CDR3 is TGTGCCAGCAGCTTGCAGGTGATAGATGAAAAACTGTTTTTT. The chain combines TRBV7-2 with TRBJ1-4; D gene ambiguous. The germline V gene encodes CDR1 SGHTA and CDR2 FQGNSA. The CDR3 loop spans 14 amino acids. With 3 bases removed from V and 6 bases from J, the gap between germline ends came to 11 bases.